This passage covers 26 T cell receptor beta chains from one sample sequenced in a study of CD8 T cells in Susac syndrome. The RNA input was roughly 0.45 to 1 ug, and it was reverse transcribed with random hexamers. One entry per CDR3 protein, called by TCRdb with MiXCR from the immunoSEQ multiplex PCR reads. This table has roughly 180,000 distinct CDR3 sequences, approximately 94% appearing once. The sequenced material came from CD4+ T cells from PBMCs. The receptors derive from a human donor in good health.

In its sample, this clonotype was seen once. The genes are TRBV19 and TRBJ2-1; 8 bases are a match to TRBD1. The V gene's germline CDR1 is LNHDA and CDR2 SQIVND (reference sequence). This CDR3 has 16 amino acids. The junction had 8 bases not matched to a gene; V was cut back by 6 bases and J by 1 base. CDR3 in DNA: TGTGCCAGTAGCCTCATGTGGGACAGGTCCTACAATGAGCAGTTCTTC. Its protein is CASSLMWDRSYNEQFF.

The genes are TRBV15 and TRBJ2-3; D might be TRBD1 (5 bases). CDR3 length: 14 amino acids. Trimming removed 1 base from V and 5 bases from J, with 10 bases in between. Germline CDR1 and CDR2: LNHNV and YYDKDF (reference sequence). CDR3 loop: CATSRGGQGDTQYF. The CDR3 DNA reads as TGTGCCACCAGCAGAGGAGGCCAGGGAGATACGCAGTATTTT.

This sequence joins TRBV6-5 and TRBJ2-7; 7 nucleotides align to TRBD1. Germline V gene lookup returns CDR1 MNHEY and CDR2 SVGAGI. The junction had 2 bases not matched to a gene; V was cut back by 1 base and J by 2 bases. CDR3 length equals 14 residues. The CDR3 protein is CASSYLTGPYEQYF. CDR3 in DNA: TGTGCCAGCAGTTACTTGACAGGGCCCTACGAGCAGTACTTC.

The rearrangement joins TRBV13 to TRBJ1-2; D uncertain. The length of the CDR3 is 13 residues. Deletions cut 7 bases from V and 6 bases from J, with 15 bases between. Per germline, CDR1 PRHDT and CDR2 FYEKMQ (reference sequence). The DNA of the CDR3 is TGTGCCAGCACTTTTGGTCGACGAGATGGCTACACCTTC. Translated: CASTFGRRDGYTF.

J is TRBJ2-5 and V is TRBV13; 9 bases are shared with TRBD1. The CDR3 has 14 amino acids. Germline assignment: CDR1 PRHDT and CDR2 FYEKMQ (reference sequence). V shed 0 bases, J shed 5 bases, and the junction held 1 base outside the gene matches. CDR3 DNA: TGTGCCAGCAGCTTAGGAGGGACAGGGGAGACCCAGTACTTC. It codes for CASSLGGTGETQYF.

This clonotype was counted once. The chain joins TRBV29-1 to TRBJ2-1; D is perhaps TRBD1 (6 bases). V dropped 5 bases and J dropped 0 bases, with 17 bases sitting between them. The CDR3 totals 16 residues. Germline V gene lookup returns CDR1 SQVTM and CDR2 ANQGSEA. CDR3 in DNA: TGCAGCGTTTTTACTCCTCAGGGGAGCTCCTACAATGAGCAGTTCTTC. This gives the protein CSVFTPQGSSYNEQFF.

The chain's CDR3 is CASSESPGGPKYNEQFF. CDR3 bases: TGTGCCAGCAGTGAATCTCCGGGAGGGCCAAAGTACAATGAGCAGTTCTTC. The V and J genes are TRBV25-1 and TRBJ2-1; 8 bases line up with TRBD2. Germline V CDR1 and CDR2: MGHDK, SYGVNS. This CDR3 contains 17 residues. V lost 1 base to trimming and J lost 4 bases; unmatched junction nucleotides: 9.

This chain's CDR3 is CSARTGYGELFF. In nucleotides, the CDR3 is TGCAGTGCTCGGACAGGCTACGGGGAGCTGTTTTTT. V is TRBV20-1 and J is TRBJ2-2; 7 bases are a match to TRBD1. This CDR3 spans 12 amino acids. Germline V gene lookup returns CDR1 DFQATT and CDR2 SNEGSKA (reference sequence). V dropped 5 bases and J dropped 7; count of bases not matched to a gene: 4.

J is TRBJ1-4 and V is TRBV20-1, with D unclear. The length of the CDR3 is 12 residues. Deletions cut 1 base from V and 7 bases from J, with 7 bases between. Per germline, CDR1 DFQATT and CDR2 SNEGSKA (reference sequence). CDR3 sequence reads: CSARVAREKLFF. The CDR3, as DNA: TGCAGTGCTAGAGTGGCCCGTGAAAAACTGTTTTTT.

This chain connects TRBV27 to TRBJ2-7; D uncertain. Germline V gene data show CDR1 as MNHEY and CDR2 as SMNVEV (reference sequence). The V and J ends lost 4 bases and 5 bases respectively, with 18 bases between them. The CDR3 is made up of 15 amino acids. The CDR3, as DNA: TGTGCCAGCAGTTCTCCCCGAAATTATAGCCACGAGCAGTACTTC. It encodes CASSSPRNYSHEQYF.

The chain uses TRBV29-1 and TRBJ2-5; tentative D call: TRBD2 (5 bases). Germline CDR1 and CDR2: SQVTM and ANQGSEA. V dropped 5 bases and J dropped 1 base, with 8 bases sitting between them. The CDR3 length is 12 residues. This CDR3 reads CSVLASQETQYF. The CDR3 coding sequence is TGCAGCGTTTTAGCGAGCCAAGAGACCCAGTACTTC.

This chain uses TRBV20-1 with TRBJ2-1, with D uncertain. The ends were cut back, 3 bases at V and 5 bases at J, with 5 bases in the middle. There are 11 residues in the CDR3. Germline V gene data show CDR1 as DFQATT and CDR2 as SNEGSKA (reference sequence). The CDR3 bases are TGCAGTGCTAGCTACGACAATGAGCAGTTCTTC. Its protein product is CSASYDNEQFF.

The rearrangement joins TRBV7-9 to TRBJ2-7; no reliable D call. Per germline, CDR1 SEHNR and CDR2 FQNEAQ (reference sequence). V lost 5 bases, J lost 3 bases, and 17 bases lay in between. The CDR3 spans 15 residues. The CDR3 region is CASSDLKRGFYEQYF. The CDR3 nucleotides read TGTGCCAGCAGCGACCTAAAGAGAGGCTTCTACGAGCAGTACTTC.

The chain joins TRBV29-1 to TRBJ2-7, with TRBD2 matching 8 bases. This CDR3 has 12 residues. Germline loops: CDR1 SQVTM, CDR2 ANQGSEA. V trimming: 4 bases; J trimming: 8 bases; junction bases outside the gene matches: 7. CDR3 in amino acids: CSVGAGEGKQYF. For the CDR3, the DNA is TGCAGCGTTGGAGCGGGAGAGGGAAAGCAGTACTTC.

Notes on this clonotype: A junction boundary mismatches the germline segment, possibly from a read error. V is TRBV29-1 and J is TRBJ2-3, with unresolved D. Germline values: CDR1 SQVTM, CDR2 ANQGSEA. The CDR3 loop spans 11 amino acids. The DNA of the CDR3 is TGTGGCGCGATACCCACAGATACGCAGTATTTT. Translation gives CGAIPTDTQYF.

The chain uses TRBV28 and TRBJ2-4, with a weak D call TRBD1 (5 bases). Germline CDR1 MDHEN, CDR2 SYDVKM. The CDR3 has 14 residues. Trimming removed 5 bases from V and 4 bases from J, with 12 bases in between. The CDR3 region has the DNA TGTGCCAGCAGTCCCTATCGACAGAAAAACATTCAGTACTTC. Translated, it gives CASSPYRQKNIQYF.

The rearrangement links TRBV14 to TRBJ2-2; D is possibly TRBD1 (5 bases). The CDR3 consists of 14 residues. Trimming shortened V by 4 bases and J by 8 bases, and 14 bases separated the two germline ends. CDR1 is SGHDN, CDR2 FVKESK, per germline. CDR3 sequence (DNA): TGTGCCAGCAGCCGAAGGGGTCTGTCAGGGGAGCTGTTTTTT. It translates to CASSRRGLSGELFF.

The chain links TRBV6-2 or TRBV6-3 to TRBJ2-3; 10 bases fit TRBD2. This CDR3 comprises 18 residues. The germline V gene encodes CDR1 MNHEY and CDR2 SVGEGT. V gave up 2 bases and J gave up 8 bases; unmatched junction bases: 16. The CDR3 DNA follows: TGTGCCAGCAGTTACCGGTTAGCGGGAGGAGACGTCGCGGTTACGCAGTATTTT. Its protein is CASSYRLAGGDVAVTQYF.

In nucleotides, the CDR3 is TGCGCCAGCAGCCAAGATCAGTTCGGTGAGCAGTTCTTC. It encodes CASSQDQFGEQFF. This chain joins TRBV4-3 and TRBJ2-1, with unresolved D. V dropped 0 bases and J dropped 9 bases, with 9 bases sitting between them. The CDR3 is 13 amino acids. Germline loops: CDR1 LGHNA, CDR2 YSLEER.

This clonotype was recorded only once. This rearrangement joins TRBV3-1 to TRBJ1-5; no reliable D call. The length of the CDR3 is 14 residues. V lost 1 base, J lost 5 bases, and 9 bases lay in between. The V gene's germline CDR1 is LGHDT and CDR2 YNNKEL (reference sequence). CDR3 nucleotide sequence: TGTGCCAGCAGCCAAGGGGCGGGATATCAGCCCCAGCATTTT. Encoded protein: CASSQGAGYQPQHF.

This clonotype was recorded only once. This chain connects TRBV30 to TRBJ1-5; no definite D call. Germline CDR1 reads GTSNPN; CDR2 reads SVGIG (reference sequence). This CDR3 region has 13 residues. Trimming left V 1 base short and J 7 bases short, with 11 bases between. CDR3 amino acids: CAWSGTGGQPQHF. The CDR3 nucleotides are TGTGCCTGGAGTGGCACGGGTGGCCAGCCCCAGCATTTT.

The chain combines TRBV9 with TRBJ2-7; 8 nucleotides line up with TRBD2. Germline lookup yields CDR1 SGDLS and CDR2 YYNGEE. V shed 0 bases and J 5 bases; nucleotides not matched to a gene: 13. The CDR3 loop spans 17 amino acids. CDR3 residues: CASSVAGSGTLSNEQYF. CDR3 nucleotide sequence: TGTGCCAGCAGCGTAGCTGGTAGCGGGACTTTGAGTAACGAGCAGTACTTC.

The table lists this clonotype with a count of one. The CDR3: CASSTGDPPTDTQYF. The CDR3 DNA follows: TGTGCCAGCAGTACAGGGGACCCCCCCACAGATACGCAGTATTTT. This chain links TRBV2 with TRBJ2-3; 7 bases are shared with TRBD1. The V and J ends lost 5 bases and 2 bases, in that order; junction bases with no gene match: 7. CDR3 length: 15 residues. The germline V gene encodes CDR1 SNHLY and CDR2 FYNNEI.

This chain uses TRBV18 with TRBJ2-2; D gene unclear. Looked up from germline, CDR1 is KGHSH and CDR2 is LQKENI. There are 14 residues in the CDR3. V was shortened by 0 bases and J by 2 bases, with 4 bases between the two germline ends. The CDR3 reads CASSPPVNTGELFF. CDR3 nucleotides: TGTGCCAGCTCACCACCGGTAAACACCGGGGAGCTGTTTTTT.

J is TRBJ1-5 and V is TRBV30; TRBD1 matches 9 bases. The CDR3 sequence is 14 residues long. V gave up 2 bases and J gave up 10 bases; unmatched junction bases: 9. CDR1 is GTSNPN, CDR2 SVGIG, per germline (reference sequence). CDR3 region: CAWSPTGTGFPQHF. As DNA, the CDR3 is TGTGCCTGGAGTCCAACCGGGACAGGGTTCCCCCAGCATTTT.

The chain couples TRBV27 to TRBJ2-1; D gene ambiguous. Per the germline V gene, CDR1 is MNHEY and CDR2 is SMNVEV (reference sequence). This CDR3 comprises 13 residues. Trimming stripped 10 bases from V and 6 bases from J, with 16 bases between. The CDR3 spells CATSRDLSNEQFF. As DNA, the CDR3 is TGTGCCACCTCACGTGACTTGAGCAATGAGCAGTTCTTC.